What follows describes a single T cell receptor (beta chain). The antigen is undetermined. Diagnoses were made from clinical symptoms, serum measures (thyroxine and TRAb), thyroid ultrasound and orbital computed tomography. The germline V and J ends were trimmed by 1 base and 3 bases, with 6 bases remaining between them. The CDR3 covers 14 residues. Germline assignment: CDR1 SGHAT and CDR2 FQNNGV. The data were obtained in a study of T cells in Graves' hyperthyroidism and ophthalmopathy. Study at large: Before any treatment, at initial diagnosis, peripheral blood was collected.

Study-level results: Most thyroid clonotypes that were expanded above 0.001 also turned up in blood.

Amplified TCR beta CDR3 regions derived from RNA transcripts. RT-PCR in the first round (using the HTBI primer set) targeted the TCR CDR3. TCRdb reprocessed the multiplex PCR reads via MiXCR and lists one record per CDR3 protein. The sample records around 290,000 distinct CDR3 sequences, more than 10% being singletons. Material for sequencing was blood. The sequence was obtained from a woman aged 30 to 39 with Graves' hyperthyroidism that later progressed to Graves' ophthalmopathy. The chain employs TRBV11-2 and TRBJ1-4; D is unresolved. CDR3 sequence: CASSLGGANEKLFF. The DNA for the CDR3 is TGTGCCAGCAGCTTAGGCGGAGCTAATGAAAAACTGTTTTTT.